These T cell receptor beta chains were read from a single sample in a study of PD-1 blockade in classical Hodgkin lymphoma. Generated by immunoSEQ multiplex PCR, the TCRdb table keeps only in-frame clones and is missing some. Of some 28,000 clones listed, 70% to 90% are singletons. The sequencing input was CD4+ T cells from blood. These receptors all come from a human donor with classical Hodgkin lymphoma. CDR3s include the opening cysteine and the closing phenylalanine or tryptophan. The D gene is left open where the match is weak. The size field is filled for only some rows; it gives once, few, many or a size class.

v_gene	j_gene	abundance	d_gene	CDR3nt	CDR3aa
TRBV4-3	TRBJ1-1	once	.	TGCGCCAGCAGCCTCCGGACCGGTCAGGGGAACACTGAAGCTTTCTTT	CASSLRTGQGNTEAFF
TRBV2	TRBJ1-1	.	.	TGTGCCAGCAGTGTGACAGTCCCCAAGTACACTGAAGCTTTCTTT	CASSVTVPKYTEAFF
TRBV25-1	TRBJ2-7	once	.	TGTGCCAGCAGTGACGCCTACGAGCAGTACTTC	CASSDAYEQYF
TRBV5-1	TRBJ1-3	few	.	TGCGCCAGCAGCTGGAACTCGGGCTCTGGAAACACCATATATTTT	CASSWNSGSGNTIYF
TRBV11-2	TRBJ2-2	.	TRBD2	TGTGCCAGCAGCTTAGACGGGAGGGCTGACACCGGGGAGCTGTTTTTT	CASSLDGRADTGELFF
TRBV7-2	TRBJ1-5	once	.	TGTGCCAGCAGCACCCGGGGAGGGGACAATCAGCCCCAGCATTTT	CASSTRGGDNQPQHF
TRBV30	TRBJ2-5	.	TRBD2	TGTGCCTGGAGCGCTAGACTAGCGGGAGGGGAGACCCAGTACTTC	CAWSARLAGGETQYF
TRBV7-2	TRBJ1-4	.	TRBD1	TGTGCCAGCAGCCTTCAGACAGGGAATGAAAAACTGTTTTTT	CASSLQTGNEKLFF
TRBV29-1	TRBJ1-2	few	TRBD1	TGCAGCGTAACGGACAGGTCTAACTATGGCTACACCTTC	CSVTDRSNYGYTF
TRBV28	TRBJ1-2	.	.	TGTGCCAGCAGCCAAGACAGGTTGGGTACAAGCTACACCTTC	CASSQDRLGTSYTF
TRBV6-5	TRBJ1-2	once	.	TGTGCCAGCAGTGAGAACAGGGCTTATGGCTACACCTTC	CASSENRAYGYTF
TRBV19	TRBJ2-2	.	.	TGTGCCAGTAGTAACCAGCGGGCAGACGGGGAGCTGTTTTTT	CASSNQRADGELFF
TRBV27	TRBJ2-1	.	.	TGTGCCAGCAGGCCCCCTGGGGAGCGGAGTGAGCAGTTCTTC	CASRPPGERSEQFF
TRBV19	TRBJ2-1	few	TRBD2	TGTGCCAGTAGTATTTTAGCGGGAGCGGGGAATGAGCAGTTCTTC	CASSILAGAGNEQFF
TRBV7-2	TRBJ1-1	.	TRBD1	TGTGCCAGCAGCGAGAGGTGGACAGGGGGCCACACTGAAGCTTTCTTT	CASSERWTGGHTEAFF
TRBV5-4	TRBJ2-7	.	TRBD1	TGTGCCAGCAGCCCACAGGGGGGAAGCTCCTACGAGCAGTACTTC	CASSPQGGSSYEQYF
TRBV18	TRBJ2-1	once	.	TGTGCCAGCTCATCTTCAGGCAGCGGAGCAGACAATGAGCAGTTCTTC	CASSSSGSGADNEQFF
TRBV5-8	TRBJ1-6	.	.	TGTGCCAGCAGCCCTCTCTCCGGGACAACGAATTCACCCCTCCACTTT	CASSPLSGTTNSPLHF
TRBV15	TRBJ1-5	.	.	TGTGCCACCAGCAGAGATCCCGATAGCAATCAGCCCCAGCATTTT	CATSRDPDSNQPQHF
TRBV4-3	TRBJ2-6	.	TRBD1	TGCGCCAGCAGCCAAGTCAGGGGGACTGGGGCCAACGTCCTGACTTTC	CASSQVRGTGANVLTF
TRBV6-6	TRBJ2-5	.	.	TGTGCCAGCAGTTACTCGCAGGGGGGCCAAGAGACCCAGTACTTC	CASSYSQGGQETQYF
TRBV4-3	TRBJ2-1	.	TRBD2	TGCGCCAGCAGCCAAGCTCACGGGGGGTACTACAATGAGCAGTTCTTC	CASSQAHGGYYNEQFF
TRBV28	TRBJ1-2	.	TRBD1	TGTGCCAGCAGCCACAAGACAGGGCCCGGATATGGCTACACCTTC	CASSHKTGPGYGYTF
TRBV5-5	TRBJ2-7	.	TRBD1	TGTGCCAGCAGCTCAGAGCCGGGACAGGGGGCCTACGAGCAGTACTTC	CASSSEPGQGAYEQYF
TRBV5-1	TRBJ2-1	.	.	TGCGCCAGCAGCCCGGACATCTACAATGAGCAGTTCTTC	CASSPDIYNEQFF
TRBV2	TRBJ2-3	.	TRBD2	TGTGCCAGCAGGGGGGGGTTCACAGATACGCAGTATTTT	CASRGGFTDTQYF